This entry lists 9 T cell receptor beta chains sequenced from one sample in a study of cytomegalovirus exposure and HLA in healthy donors. The PCR ran on 60 Vbeta and 13 Jbeta primers. Profiled with immunoSEQ multiplex PCR; TCRdb holds only in-frame clones, not every one. The sample records about 89,000 clones, around 76% being singletons. Sequencing used PBMCs. The receptors originated from a man aged 25 to 45 in good health and CMV-seropositive.

This sequence joins TRBV10-3 and TRBJ2-3; 14 bases fit TRBD2. Germline CDR1 reads ENHRY; CDR2 reads SYGVKD. This CDR3 comprises 15 residues. V lost 10 bases, J lost 4 bases, and 7 bases stayed unmatched. CDR3 sequence reads: CATTPGLAGADTQYF. The CDR3 bases are TGTGCCACGACCCCGGGACTAGCGGGGGCAGATACGCAGTATTTT.

The gene calls are TRBV4-1 and TRBJ2-3, with D possibly being TRBD2 (5 bases). V was trimmed by 3 bases and J by 1 base, leaving 5 bases between them. The CDR3 is made up of 13 amino acids. CDR1 is MGHRA, CDR2 YSYEKL, per germline. In DNA form, the CDR3 reads TGCGCCAGCAGCCAGCGGGGCACAGATACGCAGTATTTT. Translated: CASSQRGTDTQYF.

On this clone itself: This sample includes further DNA sequences coding for the same CDR3. This chain joins TRBV2 and TRBJ2-1, with 12 bases that match TRBD2. The CDR3 runs 14 residues. With 8 bases clipped from V and 7 bases from J, the junction kept 6 bases outside the gene matches. In germline, CDR1 is SNHLY, CDR2 FYNNEI. CDR3 in amino acids: CASASGGVGNEQFF. CDR3 nucleotide sequence: TGTGCCAGCGCTAGCGGGGGGGTTGGGAATGAGCAGTTCTTC. Using reference TRBV2 and TRBJ2-1 for the parts outside the CDR3, the full variable domain is EPEVTQTPSHQVTQMGQEVILRCVPISNHLYFYWYRQILGQKVEFLVSFYNNEISEKSEIFDDQFSVERPDGSNFTLKIRSTKLEDSAMYFCASASGGVGNEQFFGPGTRLTVL.

The J gene is TRBJ2-5, the V gene TRBV5-1; 11 bases fit TRBD1. V lost 7 bases to trimming and J lost 4 bases; unmatched junction nucleotides: 9. This CDR3 has 15 residues. Germline lookup yields CDR1 SGHRS and CDR2 YFSETQ. The CDR3 sequence is CASGFGTGGRETQYF. The CDR3 DNA reads as TGCGCCAGCGGTTTCGGGACAGGGGGTCGAGAGACCCAGTACTTC.

The chain has TRBV14 and TRBJ2-1; no definite D call. Germline V gene data show CDR1 as SGHDN and CDR2 as FVKESK. Trimming left V 6 bases short and J 5 bases short, with 20 bases between. The CDR3 loop spans 16 amino acids. Here the CDR3 reads CASSQNTAFPDNEQFF. Here the CDR3 DNA reads TGTGCCAGCAGTCAAAACACAGCCTTCCCCGACAATGAGCAGTTCTTC.

J is TRBJ1-6 and V is TRBV19; possible D gene TRBD1, 5 bases. V was trimmed by 3 bases and J by 8 bases, leaving 11 bases between them. The CDR3 has 14 residues. Germline values: CDR1 LNHDA, CDR2 SQIVND (reference sequence). The CDR3: CASSIQGGDSPLHF. The CDR3 DNA is TGTGCCAGTAGTATTCAGGGAGGGGATTCACCCCTCCACTTT.

The chain joins TRBV18 to TRBJ2-3, with 8 bases fitting TRBD1. This CDR3 comprises 18 residues. The germline V gene has CDR1 KGHSH and CDR2 LQKENI. V shed 6 bases and J 0 bases; nucleotides not matched to a gene: 14. For the CDR3, the DNA is TGTGCCAGCTCTCTACTCCTTCCGGGACAGGCTAGCACAGATACGCAGTATTTT. It translates to CASSLLLPGQASTDTQYF.

V usage is TRBV7-3 and J usage is TRBJ2-1; 12 positions agree with TRBD2. Germline V CDR1 and CDR2: SGHTA, FQGTGA. V shed 5 bases, J shed 7 bases, and the junction held 12 bases outside the gene matches. CDR3 length equals 17 residues. CDR3 loop: CASSPAGASGGANEQFF. CDR3 nucleotide sequence: TGTGCCAGCAGCCCCGCTGGGGCTAGCGGGGGGGCTAATGAGCAGTTCTTC.

This clone was observed a single time. The chain uses TRBV9 and TRBJ2-1; TRBD2 matches 7 bases. The CDR3 runs 14 residues. V lost 3 bases and J lost 5; bases outside the gene matches: 5. CDR1 and CDR2 (germline): SGDLS, YYNGEE. This chain's CDR3 is CASSARLADNEQFF. CDR3 DNA: TGTGCCAGCAGCGCCAGACTAGCCGACAATGAGCAGTTCTTC.